This TCR beta chain was retrieved from a study of cytomegalovirus exposure and HLA in healthy donors. The study ran its PCR with 60 Vbeta and 13 Jbeta primers. The repertoire was sequenced with immunoSEQ multiplex PCR; TCRdb's copy has only in-frame clones and lacks some. This sample contains approximately 130,000 clones. For this clone: Its antigen is still unknown.

Trimming took 4 bases from V and 7 from J; bases not matched to a gene: 7. This CDR3 spans 14 amino acids. CDR1 is MNHEY, CDR2 SMNVEV, per germline (reference sequence). Study conclusions and caveats: As was reported, the HLA-A and HLA-B alleles of most subjects were accurately predicted from TCR beta sequences. Some V segments (TRBV6-2 and TRBV6-3 among them) were excluded as indistinguishable. Another analysis was done later, and it associated approximately 15,000 TCR beta sequences with HLA alleles at 0.05 false discovery rate. Equally common other TCR beta chains were less clonally expanded than HLA-associated ones, a later analysis found.

The receptor was isolated from an older woman in good health and CMV-seronegative. The sequencing input was PBMCs. The J gene is TRBJ2-7, the V gene TRBV27, with TRBD1 identical over 10 bases. The CDR3 loop is CASSSGTGAGEQYF. As DNA, the CDR3 is TGTGCCAGCAGTTCCGGGACAGGGGCCGGGGAGCAGTACTTC.